This TCR beta chain was captured in a study of tumor-infiltrating lymphocytes in primary liver carcinoma. Study overall: Patients were both men and women, whose ages ran from 30 to 69 years. T1-T3 N0M0 was the stage of the tumors, which were roughly 4.2 to 10 cm across.

Unsorted whole blood yielded the blood RNA, and germline DNA was also extracted. None of the patients had received treatment, and all had chronic HBV infection. Overall study results and limits: Compared with tumor region pairs, tumor-adjacent and tumor-blood pairs overlapped less.

Total RNA (approximately 450 ng) served as template for TCR beta cDNA synthesis primed by a constant-region primer. Slightly modified ARM-PCR served as the procedure for the TCR beta libraries. These libraries came from three rounds of nested multiplex PCR. Rounds one and two of PCR, each of roughly 11 cycles, were primed with TRBV1-TRBV30 forward primers and a C-beta reverse primer. TCRdb reprocessed the multiplex PCR reads via MiXCR and lists one record per CDR3 protein. The sample yields 330,000 or so distinct CDR3 sequences, about two thirds seen once. Trimming stripped 0 bases from V and 10 bases from J, with 15 bases between. CDR3 length: 15 residues. Worth noting for this clonotype: Its antigen is still unknown.

The sample was peripheral blood. The chain recombines TRBV12-3 or TRBV12-4 with TRBJ2-2; D is unclear. This clonotype was sampled from a man in his forties with primary liver carcinoma and hepatitis B virus infection. The DNA for the CDR3 is TGTGCCAGCAGTTTAGCGCTGGTGATTGCTGTGGAGCTGTTTTTT. It yields the protein CASSLALVIAVELFF.